Described below is a single TCR beta chain sequence and its context. The data were produced by immunoSEQ multiplex PCR, yet TCRdb's version contains in-frame clones alone and is incomplete. The sample has more than 90,000 clones, roughly nine tenths seen once; the top ten hold more than 1.5%. This sample was included in a study of T cell changes during pregnancy in multiple sclerosis. This CDR3 is 16 amino acids long. V lost 3 bases, J lost 3 bases, and 21 bases lay in between. The germline V gene encodes CDR1 SQVTM and CDR2 ANQGSEA. The clonotype comes from a female donor with multiple sclerosis, enrolled in a pregnancy study. The source material was peripheral blood, sampled in the first trimester of pregnancy. The gene calls are TRBV29-1 and TRBJ2-7; D is possibly TRBD1 (7 bases). The CDR3 bases are TGCAGCGTTGAGGGGAAGCGGGCCGGGACAGTCTACGAGCAGTACTTC. Translating it yields CSVEGKRAGTVYEQYF.